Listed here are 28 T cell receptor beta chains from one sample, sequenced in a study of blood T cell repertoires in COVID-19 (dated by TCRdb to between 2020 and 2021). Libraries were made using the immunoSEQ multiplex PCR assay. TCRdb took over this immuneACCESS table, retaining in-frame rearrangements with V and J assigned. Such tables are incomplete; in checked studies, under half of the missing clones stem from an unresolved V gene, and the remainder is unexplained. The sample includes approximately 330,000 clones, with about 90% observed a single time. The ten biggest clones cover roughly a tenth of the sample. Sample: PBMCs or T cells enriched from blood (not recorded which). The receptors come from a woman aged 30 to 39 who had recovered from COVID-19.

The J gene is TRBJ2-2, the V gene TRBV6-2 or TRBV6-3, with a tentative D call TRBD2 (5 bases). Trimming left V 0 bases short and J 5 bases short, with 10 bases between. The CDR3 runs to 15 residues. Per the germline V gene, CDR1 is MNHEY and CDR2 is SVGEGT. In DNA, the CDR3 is TGTGCCAGCAGTTACTCGGCGGAGGCAACCGGGGAGCTGTTTTTT. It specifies CASSYSAEATGELFF.

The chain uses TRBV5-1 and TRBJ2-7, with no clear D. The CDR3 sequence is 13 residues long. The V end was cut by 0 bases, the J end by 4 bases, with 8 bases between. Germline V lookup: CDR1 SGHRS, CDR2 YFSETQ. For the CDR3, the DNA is TGCGCCAGCAGCTTGGCGGTCCCTTACGAGCAGTACTTC. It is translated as CASSLAVPYEQYF.

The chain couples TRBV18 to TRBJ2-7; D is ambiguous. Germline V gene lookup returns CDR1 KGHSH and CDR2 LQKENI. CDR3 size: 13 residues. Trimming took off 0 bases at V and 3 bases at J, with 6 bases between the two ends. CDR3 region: CASSPPARYEQYF. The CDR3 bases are TGTGCCAGCTCACCACCGGCACGCTACGAGCAGTACTTC.

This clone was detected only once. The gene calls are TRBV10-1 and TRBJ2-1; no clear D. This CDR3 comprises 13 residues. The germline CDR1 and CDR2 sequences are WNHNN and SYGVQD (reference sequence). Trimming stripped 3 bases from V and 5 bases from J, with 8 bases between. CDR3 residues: CASSESQDNEQFF. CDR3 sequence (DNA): TGCGCCAGCAGTGAATCGCAGGACAATGAGCAGTTCTTC.

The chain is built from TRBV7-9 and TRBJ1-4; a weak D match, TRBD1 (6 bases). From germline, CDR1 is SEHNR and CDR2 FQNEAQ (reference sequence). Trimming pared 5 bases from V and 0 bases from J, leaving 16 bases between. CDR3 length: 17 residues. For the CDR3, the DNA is TGTGCCAGCAGCCTCCCGAGGGGGGGGACAACTAATGAAAAACTGTTTTTT. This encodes CASSLPRGGTTNEKLFF.

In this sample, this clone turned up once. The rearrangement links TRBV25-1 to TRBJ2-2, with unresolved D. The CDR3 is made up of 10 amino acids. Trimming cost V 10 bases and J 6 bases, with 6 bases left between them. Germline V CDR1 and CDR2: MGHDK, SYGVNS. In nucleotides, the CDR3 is TGTGCCACCCAGGCCGGGGAGCTGTTTTTT. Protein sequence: CATQAGELFF.

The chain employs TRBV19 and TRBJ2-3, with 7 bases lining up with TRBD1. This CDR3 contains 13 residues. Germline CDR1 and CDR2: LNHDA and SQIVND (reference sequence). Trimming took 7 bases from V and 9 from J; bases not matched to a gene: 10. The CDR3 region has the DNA TGTGCCAGTACCGTGAGACAGGGTGGGACGCAGTATTTT. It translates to CASTVRQGGTQYF.

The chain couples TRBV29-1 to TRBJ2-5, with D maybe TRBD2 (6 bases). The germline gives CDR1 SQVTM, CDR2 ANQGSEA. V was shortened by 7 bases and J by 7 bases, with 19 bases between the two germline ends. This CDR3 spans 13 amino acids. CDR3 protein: CSARDSLTGTQYF. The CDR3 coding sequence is TGCAGCGCAAGGGACTCCCTCACCGGGACCCAGTACTTC.

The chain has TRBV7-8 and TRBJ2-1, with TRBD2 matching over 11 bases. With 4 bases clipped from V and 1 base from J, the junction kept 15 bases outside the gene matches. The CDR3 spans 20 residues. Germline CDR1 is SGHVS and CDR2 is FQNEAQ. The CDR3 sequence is CASSSSRLAGTRRSYNEQFF. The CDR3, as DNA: TGTGCCAGCAGCTCTTCAAGACTAGCGGGGACTCGGCGATCCTACAATGAGCAGTTCTTC.

The CDR3 is CASSLAFGQSYNSPLHF. As DNA, the CDR3 is TGTGCCAGCAGCTTAGCTTTTGGACAGTCATATAATTCACCCCTCCACTTT. The chain employs TRBV7-2 and TRBJ1-6; TRBD1 is a possible D gene (6 bases). The germline gives CDR1 SGHTA, CDR2 FQGNSA. Trimming removed 0 bases from V and 4 bases from J, with 13 bases in between. This CDR3 contains 17 residues.

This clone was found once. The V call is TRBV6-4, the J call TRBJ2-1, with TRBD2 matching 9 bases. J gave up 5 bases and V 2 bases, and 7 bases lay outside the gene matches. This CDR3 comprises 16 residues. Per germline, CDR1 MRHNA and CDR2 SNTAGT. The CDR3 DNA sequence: TGTGCCAGCAGTGACAATCCGGGACTAGCTCACAATGAGCAGTTCTTC. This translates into CASSDNPGLAHNEQFF.

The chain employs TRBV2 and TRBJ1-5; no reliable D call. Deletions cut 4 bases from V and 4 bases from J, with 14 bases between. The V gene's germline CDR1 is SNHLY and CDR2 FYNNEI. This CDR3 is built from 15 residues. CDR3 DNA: TGTGCCAGCAGTGGGTACGGAGGGTCAAATCAGCCCCAGCATTTT. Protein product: CASSGYGGSNQPQHF.

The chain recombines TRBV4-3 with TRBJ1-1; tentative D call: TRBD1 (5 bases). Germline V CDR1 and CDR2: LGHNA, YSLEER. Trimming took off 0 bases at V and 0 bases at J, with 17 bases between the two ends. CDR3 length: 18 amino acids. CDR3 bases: TGCGCCAGCAGCCAAGATGGAGGGGCAGGGCGGCTGAACACTGAAGCTTTCTTT. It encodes CASSQDGGAGRLNTEAFF.

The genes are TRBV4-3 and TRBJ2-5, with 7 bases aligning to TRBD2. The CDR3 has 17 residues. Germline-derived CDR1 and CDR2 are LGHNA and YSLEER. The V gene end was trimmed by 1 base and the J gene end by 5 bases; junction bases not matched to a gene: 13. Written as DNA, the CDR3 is TGCGCCAGCAGCCAAGTAACTGGCGGGAGAGGTTCGGAGACCCAGTACTTC. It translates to CASSQVTGGRGSETQYF.

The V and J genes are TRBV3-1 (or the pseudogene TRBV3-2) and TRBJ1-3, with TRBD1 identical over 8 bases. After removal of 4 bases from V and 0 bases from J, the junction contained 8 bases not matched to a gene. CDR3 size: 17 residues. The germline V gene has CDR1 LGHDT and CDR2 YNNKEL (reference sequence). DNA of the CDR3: TGTGCCAGCAGCCCCTTAACAGGGGGGGTCTCTGGAAACACCATATATTTT. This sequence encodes CASSPLTGGVSGNTIYF.

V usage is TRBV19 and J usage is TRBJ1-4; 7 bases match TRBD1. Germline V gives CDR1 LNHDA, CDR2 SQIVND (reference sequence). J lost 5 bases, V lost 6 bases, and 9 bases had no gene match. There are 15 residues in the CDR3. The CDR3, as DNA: TGTGCCAGTAGCCTAACAGGGGTTTCCAATGAAAAACTGTTTTTT. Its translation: CASSLTGVSNEKLFF. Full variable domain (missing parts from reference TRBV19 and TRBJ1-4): DGGITQSPKYLFRKEGQNVTLSCEQNLNHDAMYWYRQDPGQGLRLIYYSQIVNDFQKGDIAEGYSVSREKKESFPLTVTSAQKNPTAFYLCASSLTGVSNEKLFFGSGTQLSVL.

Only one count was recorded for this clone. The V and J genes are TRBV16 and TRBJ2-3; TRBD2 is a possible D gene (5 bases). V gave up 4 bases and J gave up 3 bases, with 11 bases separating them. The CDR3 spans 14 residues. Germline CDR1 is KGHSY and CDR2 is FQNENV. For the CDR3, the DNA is TGTGCCAGCAGCCCCCAAAGCGGTACAGATACGCAGTATTTT. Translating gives CASSPQSGTDTQYF. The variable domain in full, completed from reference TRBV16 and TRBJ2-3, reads GEEVAQTPKHLVRGEGQKAKLYCAPIKGHSYVFWYQQVLKNEFKFLISFQNENVFDETGMPKERFSAKCLPNSPCSLEIQATKLEDSAVYFCASSPQSGTDTQYFGPGTRLTVL.

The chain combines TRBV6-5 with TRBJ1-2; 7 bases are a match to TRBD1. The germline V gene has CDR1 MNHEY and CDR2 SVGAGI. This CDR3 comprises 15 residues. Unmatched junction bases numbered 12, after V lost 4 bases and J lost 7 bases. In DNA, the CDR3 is TGTGCCAGCAGTTCAATCGACAGGGTGAGCGCTGGCTACACCTTC. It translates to CASSSIDRVSAGYTF.

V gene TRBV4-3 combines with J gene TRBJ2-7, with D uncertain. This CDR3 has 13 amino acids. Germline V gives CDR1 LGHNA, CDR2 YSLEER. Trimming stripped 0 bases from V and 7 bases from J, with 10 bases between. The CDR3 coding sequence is TGCGCCAGCAGCCAAGATCTTCGACAAGAGCAGTACTTC. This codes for CASSQDLRQEQYF.

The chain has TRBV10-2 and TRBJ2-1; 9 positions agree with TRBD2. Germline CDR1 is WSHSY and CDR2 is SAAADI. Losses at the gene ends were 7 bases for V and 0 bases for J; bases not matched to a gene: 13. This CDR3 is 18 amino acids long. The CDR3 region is CASTISPSGTSSYNEQFF. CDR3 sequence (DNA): TGCGCCAGCACTATATCCCCTAGCGGGACGAGCTCCTACAATGAGCAGTTCTTC.

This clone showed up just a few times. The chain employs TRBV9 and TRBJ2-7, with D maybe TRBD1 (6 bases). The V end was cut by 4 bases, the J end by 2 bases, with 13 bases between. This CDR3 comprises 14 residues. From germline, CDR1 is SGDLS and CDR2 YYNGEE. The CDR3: CASSPTPGAYEQYF. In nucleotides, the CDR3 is TGTGCCAGCAGCCCCACTCCAGGGGCCTACGAGCAGTACTTC.

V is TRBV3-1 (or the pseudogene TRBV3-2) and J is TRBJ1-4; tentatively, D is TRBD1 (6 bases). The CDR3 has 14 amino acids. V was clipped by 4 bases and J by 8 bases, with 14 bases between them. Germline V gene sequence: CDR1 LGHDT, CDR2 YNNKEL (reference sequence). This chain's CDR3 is CASSPLRGWEKLFF. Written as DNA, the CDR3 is TGTGCCAGCAGCCCCCTTAGGGGGTGGGAAAAACTGTTTTTT.

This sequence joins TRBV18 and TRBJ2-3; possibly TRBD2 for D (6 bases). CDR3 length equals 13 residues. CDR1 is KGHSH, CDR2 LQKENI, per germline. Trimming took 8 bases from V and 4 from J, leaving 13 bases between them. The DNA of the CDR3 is TGTGCCAGCCTCCGGGACTCCTCAGATACGCAGTATTTT. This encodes CASLRDSSDTQYF.

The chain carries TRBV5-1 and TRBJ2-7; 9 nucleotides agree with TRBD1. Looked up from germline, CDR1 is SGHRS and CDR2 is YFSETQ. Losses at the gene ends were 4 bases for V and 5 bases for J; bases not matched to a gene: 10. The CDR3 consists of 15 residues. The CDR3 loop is CASSRGDRVANEQYF. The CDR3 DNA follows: TGCGCCAGCAGCCGGGGGGACAGGGTCGCCAACGAGCAGTACTTC.

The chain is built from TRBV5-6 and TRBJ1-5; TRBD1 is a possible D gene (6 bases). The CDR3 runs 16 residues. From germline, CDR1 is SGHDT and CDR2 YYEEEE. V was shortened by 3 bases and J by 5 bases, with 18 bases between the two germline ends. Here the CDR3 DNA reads TGTGCCAGCAGCTCGGCGACAGGACTTCTCGATCAGCCCCAGCATTTT. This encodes CASSSATGLLDQPQHF.

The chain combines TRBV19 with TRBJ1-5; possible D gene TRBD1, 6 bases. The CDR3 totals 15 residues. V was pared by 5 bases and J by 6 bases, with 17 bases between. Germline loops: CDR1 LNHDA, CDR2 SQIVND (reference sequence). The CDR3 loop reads CASSLRTEPVQPQHF. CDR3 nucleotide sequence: TGTGCCAGTAGTTTAAGGACAGAACCTGTTCAGCCCCAGCATTTT.

The CDR3 coding sequence is TGTGCCAGCAGCTTCGGAGCGGGAGGGTCTTTTGGGGAGACCCAGTACTTC. It specifies CASSFGAGGSFGETQYF. The J gene is TRBJ2-5, the V gene TRBV5-4, with 10 bases matching TRBD2. The J segment lost 5 bases and the V segment lost 2 bases, leaving 12 bases of the junction unmatched. The CDR3 has 17 residues. Germline CDR1 SGHNT, CDR2 YYREEE (reference sequence).

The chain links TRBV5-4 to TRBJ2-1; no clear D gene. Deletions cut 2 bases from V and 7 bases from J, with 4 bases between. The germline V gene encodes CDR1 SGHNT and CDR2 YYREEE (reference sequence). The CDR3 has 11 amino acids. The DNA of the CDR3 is TGTGCCAGCAGCTTATCTAATGAGCAGTTCTTC. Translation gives CASSLSNEQFF. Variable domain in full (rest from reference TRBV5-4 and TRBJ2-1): ETGVTQSPTHLIKTRGQQVTLRCSSQSGHNTVSWYQQALGQGPQFIFQYYREEENGRGNFPPRFSGLQFPNYSSELNVNALELDDSALYLCASSLSNEQFFGPGTRLTVL.